These T cell receptor beta chains were read from a single sample in a study of cytomegalovirus exposure and HLA in healthy donors. Produced via immunoSEQ multiplex PCR; TCRdb's table is partial and in-frame only. There are tens of thousands of clones in the sample; roughly nine tenths occur only once, and 1.4% lies in the top ten. Sequencing was done on a sample of PBMCs. Every receptor here comes from a man between 18 and 35 years old in good health and CMV-seronegative. The CDR3 runs from the conserved cysteine through the conserved F or W. Clone size is shown for a subset of rows, as once, few, many or a class of expanded clone.

V gene: TRBV27; clone size: -; J gene: TRBJ1-2; CDR3 protein: CASRETGGEGYTF
V gene: TRBV19; clone size: -; J gene: TRBJ2-2; CDR3 protein: CASSPSRQGAGELFF
V gene: TRBV27; clone size: -; J gene: TRBJ1-5; CDR3 protein: CASSPQNRGHQPQHF
V gene: TRBV18; clone size: -; J gene: TRBJ2-1; CDR3 protein: CASSPPYGGSYNEQFF
V gene: TRBV10-3; clone size: -; J gene: TRBJ2-1; CDR3 protein: CAISEFLSGSSVRNEQFF
V gene: TRBV5-1; clone size: -; J gene: TRBJ2-2; CDR3 protein: CASSLIETNTGELFF
V gene: TRBV2; clone size: -; J gene: TRBJ1-2; CDR3 protein: CASSEARGRIGGYTF
V gene: TRBV5-1; clone size: -; J gene: TRBJ2-7; CDR3 protein: CASTLSGSYEQYF
V gene: TRBV19; clone size: -; J gene: TRBJ1-1; CDR3 protein: CASSSTQGVNTEAFF
V gene: TRBV25-1; clone size: -; J gene: TRBJ2-1; CDR3 protein: CASSNSWGAYNEQFF
V gene: TRBV29-1; clone size: -; J gene: TRBJ2-7; CDR3 protein: CSVDGGRGYEQYF
V gene: TRBV5-4; clone size: -; J gene: TRBJ2-3; CDR3 protein: CASSSDRNTQYF
V gene: TRBV5-1; clone size: -; J gene: TRBJ2-3; CDR3 protein: CASNRGGETDTQYF
V gene: TRBV28; clone size: -; J gene: TRBJ2-7; CDR3 protein: CASSRRVYEQYF
V gene: TRBV9; clone size: -; J gene: TRBJ1-5; CDR3 protein: CASSGRGSQPQHF
V gene: TRBV9; clone size: -; J gene: TRBJ2-1; CDR3 protein: CASSALAGPNNEQFF
V gene: TRBV27; clone size: -; J gene: TRBJ2-1; CDR3 protein: CASSFFGREGVNEQFF
V gene: TRBV6-6; clone size: few; J gene: TRBJ2-7; CDR3 protein: CASRPSRNEQYF
V gene: TRBV6-6; clone size: -; J gene: TRBJ2-2; CDR3 protein: CASSRAKGPGELFF
V gene: TRBV7-2; clone size: -; J gene: TRBJ2-5; CDR3 protein: CASSRGLALQETQYF
V gene: TRBV30; clone size: -; J gene: TRBJ2-1; CDR3 protein: CAWSTPLLAEPYNEQFF
V gene: TRBV10-1; clone size: -; J gene: TRBJ2-5; CDR3 protein: CASSPAPQETQYF
V gene: TRBV11-2; clone size: once; J gene: TRBJ1-1; CDR3 protein: CASTSGQGRYTEAFF
V gene: TRBV5-1; clone size: -; J gene: TRBJ2-7; CDR3 protein: CASSDGLAGGPYEQYF
V gene: TRBV2; clone size: -; J gene: TRBJ2-7; CDR3 protein: CASSAGGGNYEQYF
V gene: TRBV6-1; clone size: few; J gene: TRBJ2-7; CDR3 protein: CASSEAAGGPSEQYF
V gene: TRBV19; clone size: -; J gene: TRBJ1-3; CDR3 protein: CASSMVGGFLGNTIYF
V gene: TRBV7-6; clone size: -; J gene: TRBJ2-3; CDR3 protein: CASSLGTSGSPTDTQYF
V gene: TRBV4-2; clone size: -; J gene: TRBJ2-7; CDR3 protein: CASSQGIDSSYEQYF
V gene: TRBV29-1; clone size: -; J gene: TRBJ1-4; CDR3 protein: CSVGSLNEKLFF
V gene: TRBV28; clone size: -; J gene: TRBJ2-3; CDR3 protein: CASSSPRKGGRAPDTQYF
V gene: TRBV9; clone size: -; J gene: TRBJ2-2; CDR3 protein: CASSTRDYNTGELFF
V gene: TRBV14; clone size: -; J gene: TRBJ2-7; CDR3 protein: CASSQDGYEQYF
V gene: TRBV10-2; clone size: -; J gene: TRBJ2-1; CDR3 protein: CASSESKNDRGPPSLRWAQFF
V gene: TRBV5-1; clone size: -; J gene: TRBJ2-1; CDR3 protein: CASSSYRTSGRANEQFF
V gene: TRBV7-3; clone size: -; J gene: TRBJ2-1; CDR3 protein: CASSLWGGASGSEQFF
V gene: TRBV27; clone size: -; J gene: TRBJ2-3; CDR3 protein: CASRGVGLATDTQYF
V gene: TRBV18; clone size: -; J gene: TRBJ2-7; CDR3 protein: CASSPRRETSYEQYF
V gene: TRBV27; clone size: few; J gene: TRBJ2-7; CDR3 protein: CASRITSGRTEQYF
V gene: TRBV5-4; clone size: -; J gene: TRBJ1-1; CDR3 protein: CASRPGQGSTEAFF
V gene: TRBV19; clone size: -; J gene: TRBJ2-1; CDR3 protein: CASSIPRGLNYNEQFF
V gene: TRBV28; clone size: -; J gene: TRBJ2-1; CDR3 protein: CASSLPALAGPYNEQFF
V gene: TRBV2; clone size: -; J gene: TRBJ2-1; CDR3 protein: CASSEYGMGPTNEQFF
V gene: TRBV10-2; clone size: -; J gene: TRBJ2-3; CDR3 protein: CASSTTDWTDTQYF